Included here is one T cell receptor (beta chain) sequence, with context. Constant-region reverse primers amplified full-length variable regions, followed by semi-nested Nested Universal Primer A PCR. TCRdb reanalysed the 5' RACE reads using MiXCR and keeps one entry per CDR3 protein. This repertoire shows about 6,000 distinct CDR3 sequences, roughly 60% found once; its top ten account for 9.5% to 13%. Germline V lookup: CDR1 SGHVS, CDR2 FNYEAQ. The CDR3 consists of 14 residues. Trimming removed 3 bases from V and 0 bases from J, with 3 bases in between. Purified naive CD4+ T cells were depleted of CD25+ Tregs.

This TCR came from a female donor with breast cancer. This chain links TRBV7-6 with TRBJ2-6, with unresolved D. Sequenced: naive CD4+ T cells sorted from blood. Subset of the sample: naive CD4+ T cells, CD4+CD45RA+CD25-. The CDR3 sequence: CASSFGSGANVLTF. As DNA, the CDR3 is TGTGCCAGCAGCTTTGGCTCTGGGGCCAACGTCCTGACTTTC.